This T cell receptor (beta chain) derives from a study of cytomegalovirus exposure and HLA in healthy donors. Study-wide findings and caveats: A later analysis, which compared TCR beta chains of equal frequency, found the HLA-associated ones more clonally expanded.

CDR3 length: 14 residues. The germline V gene encodes CDR1 MNHEY and CDR2 SVGAGI. The V end was cut by 3 bases, the J end by 5 bases, with 13 bases between. Concerning this clone: The target antigen is unknown.

Both 60 Vbeta primers and 13 Jbeta primers went into the PCR. TCRdb's table, derived via immunoSEQ multiplex PCR, lists solely in-frame clones and lacks some. The sample records approximately 110,000 clones, over 65% being singletons. The sequenced sample consisted of PBMCs. The V and J genes are TRBV6-5 and TRBJ2-5; no reliable D call. The sequence was collected from a woman under 40 in good health and CMV-seropositive. The CDR3, as DNA: TGTGCCAGCAGTTATTTTTCCCCTCGGGAGACCCAGTACTTC. Protein sequence: CASSYFSPRETQYF.